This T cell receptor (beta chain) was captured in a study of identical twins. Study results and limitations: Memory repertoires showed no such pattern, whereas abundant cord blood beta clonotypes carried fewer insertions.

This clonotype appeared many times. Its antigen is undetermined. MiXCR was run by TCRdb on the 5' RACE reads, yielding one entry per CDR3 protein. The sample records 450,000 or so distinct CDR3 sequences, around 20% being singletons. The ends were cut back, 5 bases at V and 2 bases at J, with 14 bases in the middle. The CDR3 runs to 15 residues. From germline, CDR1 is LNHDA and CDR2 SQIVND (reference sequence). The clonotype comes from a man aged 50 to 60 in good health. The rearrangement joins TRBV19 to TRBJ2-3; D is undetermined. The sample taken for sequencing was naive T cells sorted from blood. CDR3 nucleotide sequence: TGTGCCAGTAGTCCCGAACCGGCGGCCACAGATACGCAGTATTTT. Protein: CASSPEPAATDTQYF.